This T cell receptor beta chain was recovered during a study of human T cells and chemical hapten exposure. As for the study in general: A patient group, mainly female, showed alopecia areata, totalis or universalis.

Time point in this sample: pre-sensitization, week 0. Treatment noted: therapeutic diphenylcyclopropenone sensitization with weekly scalp DPC. Phlebotomy was performed prior to application of every patch test. Unseparated into fractions, whole blood served as the source from which total RNA was extracted. This clonotype appeared a few times. During construction of the library, unique molecular identifiers were attached to individual cDNA molecules for quantitative, reproducible TCR counting. TCRdb passed the RACE reads through MiXCR, listing each CDR3 protein once. The sample has 150,000 to 200,000 distinct CDR3 sequences, 25% to 30% seen once. The CDR3 extends over 13 amino acids. The germline gives CDR1 SQVTM, CDR2 ANQGSEA. V was pared by 7 bases and J by 8 bases, with 15 bases between.

This receptor was taken from a woman in her twenties or thirties with alopecia areata. Some clones in this sample may be carry-over from other donors' samples. The material sequenced was whole blood, taken in connection with sensitization to the hapten diphenylcyclopropenone (DPC). The J gene is TRBJ1-6, the V gene TRBV29-1; D is possibly TRBD1 (5 bases). CDR3 loop: CSARQSLDSPLHF. CDR3 nucleotide sequence: TGCAGCGCCAGACAGAGTTTGGATTCACCCCTCCACTTT.